Listed below are T cell receptor beta chains from one sample, sequenced in a study of T cell responses to AZD1222 COVID-19 vaccine. Produced via immunoSEQ multiplex PCR; TCRdb's table is partial and in-frame only. This repertoire shows more than 100,000 clones, approximately 90% found once; its top ten account for about 3.1%. The starting material was peripheral blood, obtained on day 0 of AZD1222 vaccination. The receptors here all came from an adult in good health. The CDR3 runs from the conserved cysteine through the conserved F or W. Fields, in order: V gene, clone size, D gene, J gene, CDR3 DNA, CDR3 protein. A D gene is named only where the DNA matches it firmly. A clone size is listed for some rows: how often the clone was seen (once, few, many), or a class if it is expanded.

V gene: TRBV10-3; clone size: NA; D gene: TRBD1; J gene: TRBJ2-5; CDR3 DNA: TGTGCCATCAGCTTGAACAGGGGCGAGACCCAGTACTTC; CDR3 protein: CAISLNRGETQYF
V gene: TRBV10-1; clone size: NA; D gene: TRBD1; J gene: TRBJ1-1; CDR3 DNA: TGCGCCAGCTCGGGGAGGGGACAGTTGGCTTTCTTT; CDR3 protein: CASSGRGQLAFF
V gene: TRBV7-2; clone size: NA; D gene: NA; J gene: TRBJ2-4; CDR3 DNA: TGTGCCAGCAGCTTAGAGCAGGGACCCAAAAACATTCAGTACTTC; CDR3 protein: CASSLEQGPKNIQYF
V gene: TRBV28; clone size: NA; D gene: TRBD2; J gene: TRBJ2-3; CDR3 DNA: TGTGCCAGCAGTTTACGCCGTGATAGCGGGAACTCCCCAGATACGCAGTATTTT; CDR3 protein: CASSLRRDSGNSPDTQYF
V gene: TRBV6-5; clone size: NA; D gene: TRBD1; J gene: TRBJ1-2; CDR3 DNA: TGTGCCAGCAGGGACAGGGGGCATGACGGCTACACCTTC; CDR3 protein: CASRDRGHDGYTF
V gene: TRBV9; clone size: NA; D gene: TRBD1; J gene: TRBJ2-2; CDR3 DNA: TGTGCCAGCAGCGTCCCATCCGGGACAGTTAACACCGGGGAGCTGTTTTTT; CDR3 protein: CASSVPSGTVNTGELFF
V gene: TRBV11-2; clone size: NA; D gene: NA; J gene: TRBJ2-3; CDR3 DNA: TGTGCCAGCAGCCTTCTACCGGGACTTAGCACAGATACGCAGTATTTT; CDR3 protein: CASSLLPGLSTDTQYF
V gene: TRBV30; clone size: NA; D gene: NA; J gene: TRBJ2-5; CDR3 DNA: TGTGCCTGGAGTTCCCCCGCCGAGACCCAGTACTTC; CDR3 protein: CAWSSPAETQYF
V gene: TRBV10-3; clone size: once; D gene: TRBD1; J gene: TRBJ1-2; CDR3 DNA: TGTGCCATCAGTCAGACGGGACAGGGGGCGAACTATGGCTACACCTTC; CDR3 protein: CAISQTGQGANYGYTF
V gene: TRBV5-4; clone size: NA; D gene: NA; J gene: TRBJ2-6; CDR3 DNA: TGTGCCAGCAGCTTGCATCCAGGCCTCATTTCCTACTCTGGGGCCAACGTCCTGACTTTC; CDR3 protein: CASSLHPGLISYSGANVLTF
V gene: TRBV5-6; clone size: NA; D gene: NA; J gene: TRBJ2-1; CDR3 DNA: TGTGCCAGCAGCCCGCCAGGGTTCAATGAGCAGTTCTTC; CDR3 protein: CASSPPGFNEQFF
V gene: TRBV6-5; clone size: NA; D gene: NA; J gene: TRBJ1-2; CDR3 DNA: TGTGCCAGCACCGGGAGAAACTATGGCTACACCTTC; CDR3 protein: CASTGRNYGYTF
V gene: TRBV7-3; clone size: NA; D gene: NA; J gene: TRBJ1-1; CDR3 DNA: TGTGCCAGCAGCTTGAACATCGGGGTCGGAGAAGCTTTCTTT; CDR3 protein: CASSLNIGVGEAFF